Each of the 2 T cell receptor beta chains below was sequenced from the same sample in a study of blood T cell repertoires in COVID-19. Produced via immunoSEQ multiplex PCR; TCRdb's table is partial and in-frame only. The sample lists 130,000 or so clones; around 81% were seen once. The sequenced material came from peripheral blood. These receptors were obtained from a human donor in a cohort sampled during active COVID-19.

The table lists this clone with a few counts. In nucleotides, the CDR3 is TGTGCCTGGAGGGCAGGGGGCGCGGAGACCCAGTACTTC. Encoded protein: CAWRAGGAETQYF. This chain connects TRBV30 to TRBJ2-5; TRBD1 matches at 8 bases. The CDR3 totals 13 residues. The V gene end was trimmed by 3 bases and the J gene end by 5 bases; junction bases not matched to a gene: 5. Germline-derived CDR1 and CDR2 are GTSNPN and SVGIG (reference sequence).

This chain links TRBV3-1 (or the pseudogene TRBV3-2) with TRBJ2-7, with D tentatively TRBD1 (5 bases). V was clipped by 1 base and J by 7 bases, with 14 bases between them. Germline CDR1 LGHDT, CDR2 YNNKEL (reference sequence). The CDR3 extends over 14 amino acids. In DNA, the CDR3 is TGTGCCAGCAGCCAAGGCGTAGGGGTCAGGGAGCAGTACTTC. Protein: CASSQGVGVREQYF.